The 27 T cell receptor delta chains in this list originate from one sample, sequenced in a study of γδ T cells in repeated Plasmodium falciparum infection. Flow sorting of PBMC yielded separate Vgamma9/Vdelta2+ and Vdelta2-negative gammadelta T cell populations for bulk repertoire analysis. TCRdb fed the multiplex PCR reads to CATT. The data contain approximately 90,000 delta-chain clones, 0.75% to 1% of them singletons. Sequences were obtained from gamma-delta T cells from blood. The source of these receptors is a pool of human donors (malaria-infected and uninfected, not separated).

With regard to this clone: TCRdb lists the protein of a much larger clone for this DNA, which differs at residue 7, so this is likely a read error; the protein given here is translated from the DNA itself. The rearrangement joins TRDV2 to TRDJ1; 9 nucleotides align to TRDD3. As TCRdb names no J gene, one was assigned here on the basis of a DNA match to germline. The V and J ends lost 0 bases and 1 base, in that order; junction bases with no gene match: 11. The CDR3 runs 18 residues. Germline V lookup: CDR1 GEAIGNYY, CDR2 EKD. The CDR3 is CACDTVIPGGSITDKLIF. The CDR3 DNA reads TGTGCCTGTGACACCGTTATACCTGGGGGATCCATCACCGATAAACTCATCTTT.

This clone was seen more than once but under ten times. TCRdb assigns this DNA the protein of a much larger clone, which departs from its translation at residue 8; this likely reflects a read error, and the protein shown comes from translating the DNA. The genes are TRDV2 and TRDJ1, with 13 bases that match TRDD3. No J gene is reported in TCRdb; it was inferred here by comparing the DNA with germline. There are 22 residues in the CDR3. Trimming cost V 0 bases and J 2 bases; bases outside gene matches: 20. Germline assignment: CDR1 GEAIGNYY and CDR2 EKD. The CDR3 nucleotides read TGTGCCTGTGACACCCTTAAGTATCCCGTACTGGGGGATACGCACCAGACCGATAAACTCATCTTT. Amino acid sequence: CACDTLKYPVLGDTHQTDKLIF.

This clone showed up just a few times. The TCRdb protein comes from a much larger clone and disagrees with this DNA's translation at residue 6, likely due to a read error; the protein given here is derived from the DNA. CDR3 sequence reads: CALGECDYWGVGKSDKLIF. The CDR3 DNA follows: TGTGCTCTTGGGGAATGCGACTACTGGGGGGTAGGGAAGTCCGATAAACTCATCTTT. This sequence joins TRDV1 and TRDJ1; 8 bases map to TRDD3. TCRdb supplies no J gene; here it was assigned by aligning the nucleotide sequence to germline. Germline-derived CDR1 and CDR2 are TSWWSYY and QGS. With 2 bases clipped from V and 3 bases from J, the junction kept 17 bases outside the gene matches. The CDR3 is made up of 19 amino acids.

As to this clone: A read error likely explains this, since a far larger clone differs by one base. The same CDR3 is also encoded by other DNA sequences in this sample. The rearrangement uses TRDV1 and TRDJ1, with D perhaps TRDD3 (5 bases). The J gene, left out of TCRdb, was set here by checking the DNA against germline. Per the germline V gene, CDR1 is TSWWSYY and CDR2 is QGS. The CDR3 runs 11 residues. CDR3 loop: CALLIRGKLIF. For the CDR3, the DNA is TGCGCTCTCCTTATACGGGGTAAACTCATCTTT.

A word on this clone: This DNA's translation and the protein TCRdb lists, from a much larger clone, do not match at residue 13, likely due to a read error; the protein shown is translated from the DNA. The CDR3 spells CACDTLPVAPGEDTDKLIF. The CDR3 DNA follows: TGTGCCTGTGACACTCTCCCTGTCGCCCCGGGGGAAGACACCGATAAACTCATCTTT. V and J are TRDV2 and TRDJ1; possibly TRDD3 for D (6 bases). Trimming pared 1 base from V and 0 bases from J, leaving 23 bases between. Germline lookup yields CDR1 GEAIGNYY and CDR2 EKD. The CDR3 has 19 amino acids.

The table lists this clone with many counts. TCRdb's protein, taken from a much larger clone, differs from this DNA's translation at residue 16, likely owing to a read error; the protein displayed comes from the DNA. The chain joins TRDV2 to TRDJ1, with 11 bases matching TRDD3. The CDR3 covers 17 residues. Germline V gene lookup returns CDR1 GEAIGNYY and CDR2 EKD. The CDR3 protein is CAITSHWGIWDTDKLTF. CDR3 bases: TGTGCTATTACTAGTCACTGGGGGATATGGGACACCGATAAACTCACCTTT.

Points on this clone: The protein that TCRdb holds for this DNA derives from a much larger clone and differs from the translated DNA at residue 11, which likely indicates a read error; the protein shown here is translated from the DNA. The CDR3 loop is CACDTKAWGGSTTDKLIF. Written as DNA, the CDR3 is TGTGCCTGTGACACTAAGGCCTGGGGGGGGTCCACAACCGATAAACTCATCTTT. This chain uses TRDV2 with TRDJ1; 7 nucleotides agree with TRDD3. Germline CDR1 GEAIGNYY, CDR2 EKD. Trimming removed 1 base from V and 2 bases from J; junction bases left unmatched: 15. The CDR3 extends over 18 amino acids.

This clone was picked up many times. This chain links TRDV2 with TRDJ1; 12 bases match TRDD3. The V gene's germline CDR1 is GEAIGNYY and CDR2 EKD. The CDR3 extends over 17 amino acids. The ends lost 6 bases at V and 3 bases at J; junction bases unmatched: 13. The CDR3 reads CACFPVLGDTLPDKLIF. For the CDR3, the DNA is TGTGCCTGTTTTCCCGTACTGGGGGATACTCTACCCGATAAACTCATCTTT.

This clone occurred a few times. It is likely a read error: a sequence one base away is far more abundant. The sample contains more than one DNA sequence encoding this CDR3. CDR3 region: CALGSHCPNRYLADDKLIF. The CDR3 nucleotides are TGTGCTCTTGGGTCCCACTGTCCGAATAGATACCTCGCGGACGATAAACTCATCTTT. This chain connects TRDV1 to TRDJ1; TRDD1 or TRDD3 may be the D gene (5 bases each). The J gene is absent in TCRdb and was assigned here via DNA matching to germline. This CDR3 spans 19 amino acids. The V gene's germline CDR1 is TSWWSYY and CDR2 QGS. Trimming took 5 bases from V and 4 from J, leaving 29 bases between them.

About this clone itself: It is likely a read error: a sequence one base away is far more abundant. Other DNA sequences in this sample translate to the same CDR3. The chain couples TRDV1 to TRDJ1; D is possibly TRDD3 (5 bases). TCRdb does not report a J gene; here it was assigned by matching the DNA to germline references. There are 16 residues in the CDR3. Trimming left V 6 bases short and J 1 base short, with 18 bases between. Germline CDR1 is TSWWSYY and CDR2 is QGS. In DNA form, the CDR3 reads TGTGCTCTTGGAGAAAGGGATCGGCTCCGCACCGATAAACTCATCTTT. Its translation is CALGERDRLRTDKLIF.

This clone was counted only a few times. TCRdb's listed protein matches a much larger clone and diverges from this DNA's translation at residue 12, likely through a read error; the protein shown comes from the DNA. This chain connects TRDV1 to TRDJ1; TRDD2 might be the D (6 bases). TCRdb carries no J gene annotation; the J gene was assigned here by matching the DNA with germline. Germline assignment: CDR1 TSWWSYY and CDR2 QGS. This CDR3 has 15 residues. V shed 3 bases and J shed 10 bases, with 21 bases lying between them. The chain's CDR3 is CALGDRHPTVGRLIF. The DNA for the CDR3 is TGTGCTCTTGGGGACCGACATCCTACAGTGGGGAGACTCATCTTT.

In its sample, this clone was seen a few times. TCRdb's entry gives the protein of a much larger clone, which mismatches this DNA's translation at residue 17, likely from a read error; the protein reported here is translated from the DNA. The V and J genes are TRDV1 and TRDJ2, with TRDD2 matching 9 bases. Since TCRdb gives no J gene, matching the DNA to germline was used here to assign it. The germline gives CDR1 TSWWSYY, CDR2 QGS. The CDR3 has 22 amino acids. V lost 1 base to trimming and J lost 7 bases; unmatched junction nucleotides: 25. The chain's CDR3 is CALGEPPSYPGEGDPRLAQLFF. DNA of the CDR3: TGTGCTCTTGGGGAACCTCCTTCCTACCCCGGGGAGGGGGATCCTAGGTTAGCACAACTCTTCTTT.

Remarks on this clone: The amino acid sequence in TCRdb belongs to a much larger clone and departs from this DNA's translation at residue 9, likely a sequencing read error; the sequence shown is translated from the DNA. V usage is TRDV2 and J usage is TRDJ1; D is perhaps TRDD3 (5 bases). The J gene, left out of TCRdb, was set here by checking the DNA against germline. The V gene lost 3 bases and the J gene lost 0 bases, with 22 bases spanning the gap. This CDR3 has 18 amino acids. Looked up from germline, CDR1 is GEAIGNYY and CDR2 is EKD. The CDR3 DNA sequence: TGTGCCTGTGACGCAGTTTTAGGTGAGGGATCGAACACCGATAAACTCATCTTT. Translated, it gives CACDAVLGEGSNTDKLIF.

This clone has only a few counts. A far larger clone is a single base away, which makes a read error likely. At the DNA level, this CDR3 is encoded by other sequences in the same sample as well. The rearrangement uses TRDV2 and TRDJ1; D remains unclear. This CDR3 is 16 amino acids long. V lost 4 bases, J lost 4 bases, and 21 bases lay in between. Per the germline V gene, CDR1 is GEAIGNYY and CDR2 is EKD. CDR3 in DNA: TGTGCCTGTGATCCCCGACGGCTCCCCGGGGTCGATAAACTCATCTTT. Protein: CACDPRRLPGVDKLIF.

Turning to this clone: The mismatch at residue 13 between this DNA's translation and the TCRdb protein of a much larger clone likely reflects a read error; the protein shown is translated from the DNA. The V gene was identified as TRDV2, while no J gene was called. CDR3 length equals 15 residues. Per the germline V gene, CDR1 is GEAIGNYY and CDR2 is EKD. The CDR3 sequence is CACDTVGQYTDKFIF. The DNA for the CDR3 is TGTGCCTGTGACACCGTTGGACAGTACACCGATAAATTCATCTTT.

As to this clone: A far larger clone lies a single base away; this is likely a read error. Other DNA sequences in this sample translate to the same CDR3. In DNA form, the CDR3 reads TGTGCTCTTGGGGAACTTGACCCCTTCCTACGGCACACCGACAAACTCATCTTT. Protein sequence: CALGELDPFLRHTDKLIF. V and J are TRDV1 and TRDJ1; 9 positions agree with TRDD2. CDR1 is TSWWSYY, CDR2 QGS, per germline. This CDR3 contains 18 residues.

For this clone: A far larger clone is off by one base, so a read error is likely. In the same sample, other DNA sequences code for this CDR3. The V call is TRAV38-2/DV8, the J call TRDJ1; TRDD3 agrees at 8 bases. Because TCRdb records no J gene, it was assigned here through a match of the DNA to germline. Germline V CDR1 and CDR2: TSESDYY, QEAYKQQN. The CDR3 has 21 residues. The CDR3 DNA sequence: TGTGCTTATAGGACGGCGGCGAGGGGATACTTAGGTATCGTGGACACCGACAAACTCATCTTT. This translates into CAYRTAARGYLGIVDTDKLIF.

Remarks on this clone: A far larger clone is one base from this, pointing to a likely read error. Within the sample, other DNA sequences also encode this same CDR3. This chain joins TRDV2 and TRDJ1; D possibly corresponds to TRDD3 (5 bases). There are 14 residues in the CDR3. Germline-derived CDR1 and CDR2 are GEAIGNYY and EKD. The CDR3 coding sequence is TGTGCCTGCGACACGGTCGGGGGTTCGGATAAACTCATCTTT. Translating gives CACDTVGGSDKLIF.

This clone has more than one count but fewer than ten. A far more abundant clone sits one base away, making this likely a read error. Other DNA sequences in the same sample also yield this CDR3. The chain couples TRDV1 to TRDJ1, with D perhaps TRDD2 or TRDD3 (9 bases each). The CDR3 contains 23 residues. Looked up from germline, CDR1 is TSWWSYY and CDR2 is QGS. CDR3 sequence reads: CALGEHCCRPSYSYGGYTDKLIF. As DNA, the CDR3 is TGTGCTCTTGGGGAACATTGTTGTAGGCCTTCCTACTCCTACGGGGGATACACCGACAAACTCATCTTT.

This clone was observed a handful of times. A far larger clone is a single base away, which makes a read error likely. This same CDR3 is encoded by further DNA sequences in the sample. TRDV3 is the V gene, and the J gene was not called; no DNA check was done on the table's D call, TRDD3. The CDR3 covers 19 residues. Germline values: CDR1 TVYSNPD, CDR2 GDNSRS (reference sequence). CDR3 coding DNA: TGTGCCTTCTACCTGGCCTTCCCTCCATCTTTTGGGGGGTACGCAAGCGGCATCTTT. This codes for CAFYLAFPPSFGGYASGIF.

As regards this clone: A far larger clone is one nucleotide away, so this likely arose from a read error. Distinct nucleotide sequences in the sample also encode this CDR3. The gene calls are TRDV2 and TRDJ1; 8 bases agree with TRDD3. TCRdb does not report a J gene; here it was assigned by matching the DNA to germline references. CDR3 length: 19 residues. J lost 0 bases, V lost 3 bases, and 17 bases had no gene match. Germline V gives CDR1 GEAIGNYY, CDR2 EKD. The CDR3 here is CACDRGIRNWGMDTDKLIF. For the CDR3, the DNA is TGTGCCTGTGACCGGGGGATAAGGAACTGGGGTATGGACACCGATAAACTCATCTTT.

This clone was counted a few times. This likely traces to a read error, being one base from a far larger clone. The same CDR3 is also encoded by other DNA sequences in this sample. The V and J genes are TRDV1 and TRDJ1; possibly TRDD2 for D (5 bases). TCRdb carries no J gene annotation; the J gene was assigned here by matching the DNA with germline. The CDR3 loop spans 20 amino acids. V shed 2 bases and J shed 2 bases, with 27 bases lying between them. Germline CDR1 TSWWSYY, CDR2 QGS. CDR3 sequence (DNA): TGTGCTCTTGGGGAAGGACCCGGCTTATCCTATGGAACGGGTACCGATAAACTCATCTTT. Translated, it gives CALGEGPGLSYGTGTDKLIF.

This clone was picked up a small number of times. The TCRdb protein comes from a much larger clone and disagrees with this DNA's translation at residue 12, likely due to a read error; the protein given here is derived from the DNA. The V gene corresponds to TRDV2; no J gene was called. This CDR3 has 14 residues. The germline V gene has CDR1 GEAIGNYY and CDR2 EKD. CDR3 in amino acids: CACDTLTFSDKPIF. The DNA for the CDR3 is TGTGCCTGTGACACCCTAACGTTTTCCGATAAACCCATCTTT.

Only a few counts were recorded for this clone. The protein held in TCRdb is that of a much larger clone and does not match this DNA's translation at residue 11, likely because of a read error; the protein shown is translated from the DNA. The chain joins TRDV1 to TRDJ1; 7 bases are shared with TRDD2. Assignment of the J gene here rests on matching the DNA to germline, because TCRdb gives none. After removal of 2 bases from V and 3 bases from J, the junction contained 9 bases not matched to a gene. Germline CDR1 is TSWWSYY and CDR2 is QGS. The CDR3 extends over 16 amino acids. In DNA form, the CDR3 reads TGTGCTCTTGGGGAAACATCTTCCTATAGCGCCGATAAACTCATCTTT. Translating gives CALGETSSYSADKLIF.

This clone has a handful of counts. The protein in TCRdb stems from a much larger clone and differs at residue 13 from this DNA's translation, likely a read error; here the protein is translated from the DNA. The chain combines TRDV2 with TRDJ1; the match to TRDD3 covers 9 bases. The J gene, missing from TCRdb, was assigned here through DNA to germline matching. Germline trimming cut 0 bases from V and 2 bases from J; bases unmatched to any gene: 12. The CDR3 loop spans 18 amino acids. Germline CDR1 and CDR2: GEAIGNYY and EKD. In nucleotides, the CDR3 is TGTGCCTGTGACACCCTAAATCTGGGGGATTTAGGGACCGATAAACTCATCTTT. Protein: CACDTLNLGDLGTDKLIF.

In regard to this clone: This likely came from a read error, as a far larger clone is one base away. At the DNA level, this CDR3 is encoded by other sequences in the same sample as well. The V call is TRDV1, the J call TRDJ1; D gene ambiguous. Matching the DNA to germline supplied the J gene, which TCRdb does not give. This CDR3 contains 18 residues. Germline CDR1 and CDR2: TSWWSYY and QGS. Trimming left V 0 bases short and J 7 bases short, with 24 bases between. CDR3 protein: CALGELFPIPGESGKLIF. CDR3 coding DNA: TGTGCTCTTGGGGAACTTTTCCCCATTCCGGGCGAATCGGGTAAACTCATCTTT.

Details on this clone: The protein given by TCRdb reflects a much larger clone and differs at residue 13 from this DNA's translation, likely from a read error; the protein shown is the DNA's translation. The V segment is TRDV2, and no J call was made; the table's D call TRDD3 went unverified against the DNA. Germline V lookup: CDR1 GEAIGNYY, CDR2 EKD. This CDR3 has 15 residues. CDR3: CACDALLGDTDKFIF. CDR3 bases: TGTGCCTGTGACGCGTTACTGGGGGACACCGATAAATTCATCTTT.